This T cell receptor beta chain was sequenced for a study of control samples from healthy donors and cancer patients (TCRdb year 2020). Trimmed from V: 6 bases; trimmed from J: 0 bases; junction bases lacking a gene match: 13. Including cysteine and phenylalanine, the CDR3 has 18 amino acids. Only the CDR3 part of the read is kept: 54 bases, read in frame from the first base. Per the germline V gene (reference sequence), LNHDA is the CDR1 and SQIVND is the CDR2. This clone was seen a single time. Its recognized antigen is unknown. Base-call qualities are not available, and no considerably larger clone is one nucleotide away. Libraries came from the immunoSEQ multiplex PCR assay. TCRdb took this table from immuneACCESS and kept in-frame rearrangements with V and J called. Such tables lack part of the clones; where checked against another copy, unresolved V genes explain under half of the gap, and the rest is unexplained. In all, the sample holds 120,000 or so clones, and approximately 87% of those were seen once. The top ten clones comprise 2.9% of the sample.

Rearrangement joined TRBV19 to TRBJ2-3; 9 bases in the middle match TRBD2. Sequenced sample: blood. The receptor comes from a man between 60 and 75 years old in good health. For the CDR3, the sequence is CASRNGILSGGSTDTQYF. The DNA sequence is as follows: TGTGCCAGTAGAAACGGTATCCTCAGCGGGGGGAGCACAGATACGCAGTATTTT.